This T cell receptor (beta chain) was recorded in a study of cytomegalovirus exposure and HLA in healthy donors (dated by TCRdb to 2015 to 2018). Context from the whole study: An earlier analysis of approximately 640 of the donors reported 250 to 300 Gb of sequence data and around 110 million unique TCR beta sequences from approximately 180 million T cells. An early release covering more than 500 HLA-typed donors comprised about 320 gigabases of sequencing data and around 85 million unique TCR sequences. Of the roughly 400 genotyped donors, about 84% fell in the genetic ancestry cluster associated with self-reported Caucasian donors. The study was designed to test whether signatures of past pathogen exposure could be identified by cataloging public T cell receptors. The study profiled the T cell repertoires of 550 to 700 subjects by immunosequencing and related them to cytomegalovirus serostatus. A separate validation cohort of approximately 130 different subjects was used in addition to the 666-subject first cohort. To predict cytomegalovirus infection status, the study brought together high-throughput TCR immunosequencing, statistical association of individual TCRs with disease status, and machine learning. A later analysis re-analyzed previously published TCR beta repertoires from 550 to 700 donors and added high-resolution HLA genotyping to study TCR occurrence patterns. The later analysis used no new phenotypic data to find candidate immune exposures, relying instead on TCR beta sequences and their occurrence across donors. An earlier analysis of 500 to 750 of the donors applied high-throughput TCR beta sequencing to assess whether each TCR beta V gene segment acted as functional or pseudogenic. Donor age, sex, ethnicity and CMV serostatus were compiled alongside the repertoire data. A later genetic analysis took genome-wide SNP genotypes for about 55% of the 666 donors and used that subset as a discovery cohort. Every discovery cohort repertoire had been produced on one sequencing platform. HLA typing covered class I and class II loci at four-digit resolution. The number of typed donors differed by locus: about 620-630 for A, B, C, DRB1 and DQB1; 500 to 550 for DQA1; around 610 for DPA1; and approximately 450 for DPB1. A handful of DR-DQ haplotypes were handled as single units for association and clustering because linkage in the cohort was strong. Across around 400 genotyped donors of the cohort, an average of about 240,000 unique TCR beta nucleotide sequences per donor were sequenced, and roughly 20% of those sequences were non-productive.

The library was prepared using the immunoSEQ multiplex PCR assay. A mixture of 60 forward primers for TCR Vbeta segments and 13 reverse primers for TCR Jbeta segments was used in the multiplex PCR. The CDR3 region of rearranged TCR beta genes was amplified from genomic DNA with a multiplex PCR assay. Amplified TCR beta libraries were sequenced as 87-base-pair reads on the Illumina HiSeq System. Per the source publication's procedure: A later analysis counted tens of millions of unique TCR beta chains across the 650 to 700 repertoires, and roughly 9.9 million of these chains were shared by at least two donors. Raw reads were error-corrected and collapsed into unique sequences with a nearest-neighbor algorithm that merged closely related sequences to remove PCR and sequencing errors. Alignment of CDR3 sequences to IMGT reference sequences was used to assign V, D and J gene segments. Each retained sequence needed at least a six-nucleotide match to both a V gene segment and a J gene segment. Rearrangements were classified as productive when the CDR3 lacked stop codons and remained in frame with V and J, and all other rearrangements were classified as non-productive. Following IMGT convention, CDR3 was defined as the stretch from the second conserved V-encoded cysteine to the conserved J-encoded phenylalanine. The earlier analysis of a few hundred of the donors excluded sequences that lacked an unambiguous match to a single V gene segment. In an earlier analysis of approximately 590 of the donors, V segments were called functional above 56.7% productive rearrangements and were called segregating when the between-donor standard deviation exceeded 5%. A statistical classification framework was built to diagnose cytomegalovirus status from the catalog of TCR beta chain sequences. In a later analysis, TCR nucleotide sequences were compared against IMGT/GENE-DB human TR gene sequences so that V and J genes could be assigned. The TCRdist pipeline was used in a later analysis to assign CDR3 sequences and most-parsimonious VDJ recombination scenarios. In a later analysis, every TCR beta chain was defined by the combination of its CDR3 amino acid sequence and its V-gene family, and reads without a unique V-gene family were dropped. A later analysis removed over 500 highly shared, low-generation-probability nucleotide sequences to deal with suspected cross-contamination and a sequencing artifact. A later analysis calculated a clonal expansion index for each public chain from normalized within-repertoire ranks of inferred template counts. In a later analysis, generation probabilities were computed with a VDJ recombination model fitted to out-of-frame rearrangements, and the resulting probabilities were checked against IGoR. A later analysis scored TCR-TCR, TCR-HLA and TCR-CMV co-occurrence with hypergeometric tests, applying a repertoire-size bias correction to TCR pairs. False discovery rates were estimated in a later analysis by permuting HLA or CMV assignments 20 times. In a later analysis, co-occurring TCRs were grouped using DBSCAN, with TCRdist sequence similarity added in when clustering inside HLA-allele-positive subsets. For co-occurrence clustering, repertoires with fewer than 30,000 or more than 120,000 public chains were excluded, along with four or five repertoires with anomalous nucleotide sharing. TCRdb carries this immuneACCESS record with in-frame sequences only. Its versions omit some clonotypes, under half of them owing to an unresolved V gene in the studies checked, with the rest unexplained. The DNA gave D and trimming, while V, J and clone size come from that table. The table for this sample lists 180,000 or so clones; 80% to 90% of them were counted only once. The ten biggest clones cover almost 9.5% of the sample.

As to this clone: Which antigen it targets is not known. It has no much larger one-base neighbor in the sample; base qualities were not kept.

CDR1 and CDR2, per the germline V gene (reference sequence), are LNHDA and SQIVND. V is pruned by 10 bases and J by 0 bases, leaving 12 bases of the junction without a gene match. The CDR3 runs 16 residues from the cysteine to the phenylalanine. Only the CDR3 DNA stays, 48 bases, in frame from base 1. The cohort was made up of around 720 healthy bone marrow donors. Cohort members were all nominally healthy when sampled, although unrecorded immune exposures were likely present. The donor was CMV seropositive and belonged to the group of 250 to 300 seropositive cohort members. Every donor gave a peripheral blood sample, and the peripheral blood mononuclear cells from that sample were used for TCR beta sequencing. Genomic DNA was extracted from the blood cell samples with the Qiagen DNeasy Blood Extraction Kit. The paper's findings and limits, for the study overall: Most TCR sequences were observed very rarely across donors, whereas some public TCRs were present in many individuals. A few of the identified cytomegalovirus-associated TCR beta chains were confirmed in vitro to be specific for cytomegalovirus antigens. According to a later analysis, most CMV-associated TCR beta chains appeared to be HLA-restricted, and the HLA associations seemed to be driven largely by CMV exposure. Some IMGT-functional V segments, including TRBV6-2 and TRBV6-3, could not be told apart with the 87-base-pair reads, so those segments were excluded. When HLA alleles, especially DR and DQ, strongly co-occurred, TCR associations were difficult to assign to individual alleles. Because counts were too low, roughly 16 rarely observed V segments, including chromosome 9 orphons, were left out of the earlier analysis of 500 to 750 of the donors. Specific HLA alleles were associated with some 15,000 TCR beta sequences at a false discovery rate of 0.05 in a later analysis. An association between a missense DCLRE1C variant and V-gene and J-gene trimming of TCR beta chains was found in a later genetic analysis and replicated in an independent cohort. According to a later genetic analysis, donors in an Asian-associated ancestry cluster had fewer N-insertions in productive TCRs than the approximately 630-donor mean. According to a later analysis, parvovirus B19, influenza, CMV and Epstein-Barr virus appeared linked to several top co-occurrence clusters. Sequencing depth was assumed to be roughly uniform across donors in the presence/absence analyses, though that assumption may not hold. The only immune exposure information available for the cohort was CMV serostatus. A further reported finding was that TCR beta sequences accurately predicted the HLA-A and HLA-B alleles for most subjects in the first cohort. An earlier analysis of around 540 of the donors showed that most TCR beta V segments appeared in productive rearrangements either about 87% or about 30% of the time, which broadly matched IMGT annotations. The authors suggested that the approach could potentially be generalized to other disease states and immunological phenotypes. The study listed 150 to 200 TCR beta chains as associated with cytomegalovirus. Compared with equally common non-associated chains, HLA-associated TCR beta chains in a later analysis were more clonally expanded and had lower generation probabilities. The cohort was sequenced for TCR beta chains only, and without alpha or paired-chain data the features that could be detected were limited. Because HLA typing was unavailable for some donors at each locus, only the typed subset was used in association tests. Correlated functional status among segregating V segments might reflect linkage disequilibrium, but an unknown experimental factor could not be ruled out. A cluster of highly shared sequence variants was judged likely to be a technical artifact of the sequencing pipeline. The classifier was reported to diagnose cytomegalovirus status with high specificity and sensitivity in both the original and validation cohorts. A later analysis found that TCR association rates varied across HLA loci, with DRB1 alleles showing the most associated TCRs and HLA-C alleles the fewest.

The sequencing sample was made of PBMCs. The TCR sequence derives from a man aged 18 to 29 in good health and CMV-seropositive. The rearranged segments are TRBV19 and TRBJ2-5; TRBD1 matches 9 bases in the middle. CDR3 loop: CATSGTRQGDQETQYF. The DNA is TGTGCCACCTCTGGCACGAGACAGGGGGACCAAGAGACCCAGTACTTC.